The 19 T cell receptor beta chains below come from one sample, sequenced in a study of breast tumors, draining lymph nodes, adjacent tissues. The lymph nodes were axillary draining lymph nodes from breast cancer patients. Each CDR3 protein is one row after TCRdb ran MiXCR on the multiplex PCR reads. This table holds some 83,000 distinct CDR3 sequences, under 25% found once. Sample: axillary lymph node tissue. The receptors here all came from a female donor with breast cancer. Some clones in this sample may be carry-over from other donors' samples.

This clonotype was seen many times. The chain employs TRBV20-1 and TRBJ1-2; D possibly corresponds to TRBD1 (5 bases). V lost 3 bases and J 8 bases, leaving 16 bases between the germline ends. The CDR3 sequence is 13 residues long. Germline V lookup: CDR1 DFQATT, CDR2 SNEGSKA (reference sequence). In nucleotides, the CDR3 is TGCAGTGCTAGTTCCGTCACAGGAGGCGGCTACACCTTC. This codes for CSASSVTGGGYTF.

Notes on this clonotype: A much larger clone lies one base from this, so it may be a read error. The chain uses TRBV6-1 and TRBJ2-1; 12 bases agree with TRBD2. The CDR3 extends over 16 amino acids. Trimming cost V 5 bases and J 9 bases; bases outside gene matches: 11. CDR1 and CDR2 (germline): MNHNS, SASEGT. The chain's CDR3 is CASSQGPLAGGSEQFF. The CDR3 nucleotides are TGTGCCAGCAGTCAGGGGCCACTAGCGGGAGGATCTGAGCAGTTCTTC.

This clonotype came up a few times. The rearrangement uses TRBV20-1 and TRBJ2-4; no reliable D call. The V end lost 3 bases, the J end lost 0 bases, and 6 bases lay between the germline ends. The CDR3 is made up of 13 amino acids. Germline V gene sequence: CDR1 DFQATT, CDR2 SNEGSKA (reference sequence). In nucleotides, the CDR3 is TGCAGTGCTAGTCCCGGAGCCAAAAACATTCAGTACTTC. This translates into CSASPGAKNIQYF.

This clonotype was seen only a few times. This clone may be a read error of a much larger clone one base away. V and J are TRBV9 and TRBJ2-3; no clear D gene. Germline values: CDR1 SGDLS, CDR2 YYNGEE. Trimming left V 4 bases short and J 0 bases short, with 12 bases between. CDR3 size: 15 residues. In DNA, the CDR3 is TGTGCCAGCAGCCCCGAAGGGCTTAGCACAGATACGCAGTATTTT. This encodes CASSPEGLSTDTQYF.

This clonotype was recorded at least ten times. The V gene is TRBV7-2, the J gene TRBJ2-7; TRBD2 matches 8 bases. After removal of 1 base from V and 3 bases from J, the junction contained 5 bases not matched to a gene. CDR1 is SGHTA, CDR2 FQGNSA, per germline. There are 15 residues in the CDR3. CDR3 sequence reads: CASSLDPGLGYEQYF. The CDR3 DNA reads as TGTGCCAGCAGCTTAGATCCGGGACTAGGCTACGAGCAGTACTTC.

Concerning this clonotype itself: A read error may be the cause here, since a much bigger clone is one base away. The chain has TRBV5-8 and TRBJ2-1, with D possibly being TRBD1 (5 bases). V lost 0 bases to trimming and J lost 10 bases, with 23 bases between them. This CDR3 is built from 17 residues. Germline CDR1 is SGHTS and CDR2 is YDEGEE. The CDR3 spells CASSLVRVGQGKKEQFF. CDR3 DNA: TGTGCCAGCAGCTTGGTTCGGGTGGGCCAGGGCAAGAAGGAGCAGTTCTTC. The variable domain in full, with the rest retrieved from reference TRBV5-8 and TRBJ2-1, is EAGVTQSPTHLIKTRGQQATLRCSPISGHTSVYWYQQALGLGLQFLLWYDEGEERNRGNFPPRFSGRQFPNYSSELNVNALELEDSALYLCASSLVRVGQGKKEQFFGPGTRLTVL.

The count of this clonotype is one. A much bigger clone sits one base away, suggesting this may be a read error. The rearrangement uses TRBV5-4 and TRBJ2-1; possibly TRBD2 for D (6 bases). Germline assignment: CDR1 SGHNT and CDR2 YYREEE (reference sequence). The length of the CDR3 is 15 residues. This chain's CDR3 is CASSVDYSSYNEQLF. As DNA, the CDR3 is TGTGCCAGCAGCGTGGACTACAGCTCCTACAATGAGCAGCTCTTC.

The chain employs TRBV27 and TRBJ1-6, with D unresolved. Germline values: CDR1 MNHEY, CDR2 SMNVEV (reference sequence). This CDR3 is built from 13 residues. Deletions cut 2 bases from V and 6 bases from J, with 5 bases between. CDR3 sequence reads: CASSLALNSPLHF. CDR3 DNA: TGTGCCAGCAGTTTAGCGCTTAATTCACCCCTCCACTTT.

A remark on this clonotype: A much larger clone differs by one base, so this may be a read error. The genes are TRBV9 and TRBJ2-3; 7 bases match TRBD1. In germline, CDR1 is SGDLS, CDR2 YYNGEE. CDR3 length: 16 residues. The DNA of the CDR3 is TGTGCCAGCAGCTCGCAATCGGGCAGGGGGACAGATACGCGGTATTTT. Amino acid sequence: CASSSQSGRGTDTRYF. Full variable domain (rest looked up from reference TRBV9 and TRBJ2-3): DSGVTQTPKHLITATGQRVTLRCSPRSGDLSVYWYQQSLDQGLQFLIQYYNGEERAKGNILERFSAQQFPDLHSELNLSSLELGDSALYFCASSSQSGRGTDTRYFGPGTRLTVL.

This clonotype has ten or more counts. The chain recombines TRBV7-2 with TRBJ2-7; D is undetermined. The ends were cut back, 5 bases at V and 3 bases at J, with 20 bases in the middle. CDR1 and CDR2 (germline): SGHTA, FQGNSA. The CDR3 is made up of 16 amino acids. This CDR3 reads CASSPSWSSSGYEQYF. The CDR3 DNA is TGTGCCAGCAGCCCCTCATGGTCTTCCTCCGGCTACGAGCAGTACTTC.

This clonotype has a count of ten or more. The chain uses TRBV25-1 and TRBJ2-1; no clear D gene. This CDR3 contains 13 residues. Germline CDR1 reads MGHDK; CDR2 reads SYGVNS. V lost 3 bases and J 10 bases, leaving 13 bases between the germline ends. The CDR3 coding sequence is TGTGCCAGCAGTGACCCTAATAGCCCCGAGCAGTTCTTC. Protein: CASSDPNSPEQFF.

The chain couples TRBV28 to TRBJ2-1; tentative D call: TRBD1 (6 bases). Germline CDR1 reads MDHEN; CDR2 reads SYDVKM. CDR3 size: 15 residues. V was pared by 6 bases and J by 7 bases, with 19 bases between. The CDR3 is CASSPLGASRNEQFF. The CDR3 coding sequence is TGTGCCAGCAGCCCCTTGGGGGCTAGCAGAAATGAGCAGTTCTTC.

This clonotype showed up many times. The rearrangement links TRBV10-3 to TRBJ2-6; possible D gene TRBD1, 5 bases. The germline gives CDR1 ENHRY, CDR2 SYGVKD. Trimming took 11 bases from V and 0 from J, leaving 8 bases between them. CDR3 length: 13 residues. Here the CDR3 DNA reads TGTGCCGCCCAGGGCTCTGGGGCCAACGTCCTGACTTTC. Residues: CAAQGSGANVLTF.

Many counts were recorded for this clonotype. A junction end diverges from the germline sequence, so it may reflect a read error. V is TRBV29-1 and J is TRBJ1-2; possible D gene TRBD1, 5 bases. Per the germline V gene, CDR1 is SQVTM and CDR2 is ANQGSEA. The CDR3 covers 12 residues. The CDR3 here is CSYSWQGGGYTF. The CDR3 DNA reads as TGTTCCTACTCGTGGCAGGGAGGCGGCTACACCTTC.

About this clonotype: Since a much larger clone is just one base distant, this may be a read error. The chain carries TRBV4-1 and TRBJ2-5; D is possibly TRBD2 (6 bases). Germline V gene lookup returns CDR1 MGHRA and CDR2 YSYEKL. V lost 4 bases, J lost 3 bases, and 15 bases lay in between. This CDR3 comprises 15 residues. CDR3 in amino acids: CASSPVPRREETQYF. CDR3 in DNA: TGCGCCAGCAGCCCAGTGCCCCGGAGGGAAGAGACCCAGTACTTC.

As regards this clonotype: Lacking the conserved final phenylalanine or tryptophan, this CDR3 likely reflects a read error. J is TRBJ2-5 and V is TRBV5-1; TRBD2 might be the D (5 bases). Germline V gene lookup returns CDR1 SGHRS and CDR2 YFSETQ. This CDR3 is 13 amino acids long. V dropped 4 bases and J dropped 3 bases, with 10 bases sitting between them. The CDR3 sequence is CASSGSTEETQYS. CDR3 nucleotides: TGCGCCAGCAGCGGGAGTACCGAAGAGACCCAGTACTCC.

This clonotype was seen ten or more times. The chain couples TRBV5-4 to TRBJ2-7, with 7 bases lining up with TRBD2. Germline V gene lookup returns CDR1 SGHNT and CDR2 YYREEE (reference sequence). The CDR3 has 15 residues. With 4 bases clipped from V and 0 bases from J, the junction kept 7 bases outside the gene matches. The CDR3 protein is CASSHSGQSSYEQYF. The CDR3 DNA follows: TGTGCCAGCAGCCATAGCGGGCAAAGCTCCTACGAGCAGTACTTC.

In the case of this clonotype: A much larger clone sits a single nucleotide away, making a read error possible. The CDR3 DNA reads TGTGCCAGCAGTCAGACAGGGGGCTCCTATGGCTACGCCTTC. Translating gives CASSQTGGSYGYAF. The J gene is TRBJ1-2, the V gene TRBV2; 10 nucleotides align to TRBD1. The CDR3 totals 14 residues. Germline V gives CDR1 SNHLY, CDR2 FYNNEI.

This clonotype showed up many times. The chain joins TRBV11-2 to TRBJ2-2; possibly TRBD1 or TRBD2 for D (5 bases each). Deletions cut 0 bases from V and 5 bases from J, with 13 bases between. The germline V gene encodes CDR1 SGHAT and CDR2 FQNNGV. The CDR3 consists of 16 residues. The CDR3 sequence is CASSLDQGTATGELFF. In DNA, the CDR3 is TGTGCCAGCAGCTTAGATCAAGGGACGGCGACCGGGGAGCTGTTTTTT.